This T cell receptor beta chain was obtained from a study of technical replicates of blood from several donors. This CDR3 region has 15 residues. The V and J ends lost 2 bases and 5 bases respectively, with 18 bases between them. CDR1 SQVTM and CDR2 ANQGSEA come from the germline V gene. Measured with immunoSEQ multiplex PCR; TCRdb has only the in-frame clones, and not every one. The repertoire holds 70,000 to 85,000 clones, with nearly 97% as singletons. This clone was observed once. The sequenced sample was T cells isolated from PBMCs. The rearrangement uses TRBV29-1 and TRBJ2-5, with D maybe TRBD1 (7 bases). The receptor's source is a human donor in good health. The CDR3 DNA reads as TGCAGCGTTGAATTTGGGGACAGAAGCGGGGAGACCCAGTACTTC. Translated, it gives CSVEFGDRSGETQYF.